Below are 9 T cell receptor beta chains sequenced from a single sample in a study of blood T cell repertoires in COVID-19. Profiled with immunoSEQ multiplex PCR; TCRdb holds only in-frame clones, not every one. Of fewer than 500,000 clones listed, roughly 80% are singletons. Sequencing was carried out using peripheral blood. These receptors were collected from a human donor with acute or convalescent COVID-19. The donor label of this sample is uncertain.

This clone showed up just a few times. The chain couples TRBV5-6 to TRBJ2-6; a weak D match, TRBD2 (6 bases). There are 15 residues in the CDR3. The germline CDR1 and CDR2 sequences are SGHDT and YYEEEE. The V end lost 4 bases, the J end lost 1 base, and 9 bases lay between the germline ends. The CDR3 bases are TGTGCCAGCAGCCTGCGGGGATCTGGGGCCAACGTCCTGACTTTC. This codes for CASSLRGSGANVLTF.

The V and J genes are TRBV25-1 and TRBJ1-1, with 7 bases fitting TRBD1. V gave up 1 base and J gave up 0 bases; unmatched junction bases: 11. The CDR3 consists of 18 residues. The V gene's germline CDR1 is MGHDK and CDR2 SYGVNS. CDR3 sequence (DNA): TGTGCCAGCAGTGAATGGAGGGTTACGGACAGGATGAACACTGAAGCTTTCTTT. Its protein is CASSEWRVTDRMNTEAFF. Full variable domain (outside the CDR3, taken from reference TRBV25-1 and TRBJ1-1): EADIYQTPRYLVIGTGKKITLECSQTMGHDKMYWYQQDPGMELHLIHYSYGVNSTEKGDLSSESTVSRIRTEHFPLTLESARPSHTSQYLCASSEWRVTDRMNTEAFFGQGTRLTVV.

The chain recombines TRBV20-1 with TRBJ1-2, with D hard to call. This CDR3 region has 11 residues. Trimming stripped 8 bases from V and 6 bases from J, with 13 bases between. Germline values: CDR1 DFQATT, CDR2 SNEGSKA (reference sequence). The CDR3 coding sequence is TGCAGTACTAAATCCGGGGATGGCTACACCTTC. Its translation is CSTKSGDGYTF.

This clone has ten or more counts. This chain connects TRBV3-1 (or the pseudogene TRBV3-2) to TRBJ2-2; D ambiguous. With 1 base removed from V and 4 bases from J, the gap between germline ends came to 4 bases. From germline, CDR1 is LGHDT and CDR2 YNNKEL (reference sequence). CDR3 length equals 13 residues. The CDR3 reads CASSQVVTGELFF. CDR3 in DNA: TGTGCCAGCAGCCAAGTAGTCACCGGGGAGCTGTTTTTT.

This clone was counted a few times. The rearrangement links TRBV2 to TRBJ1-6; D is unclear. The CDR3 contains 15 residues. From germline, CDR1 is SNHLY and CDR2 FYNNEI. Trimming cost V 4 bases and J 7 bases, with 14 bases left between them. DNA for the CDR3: TGTGCCAGCAGTGGGGTCATCCGGAGAAATTCACCCCTCCACTTT. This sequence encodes CASSGVIRRNSPLHF. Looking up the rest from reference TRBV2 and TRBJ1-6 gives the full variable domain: EPEVTQTPSHQVTQMGQEVILRCVPISNHLYFYWYRQILGQKVEFLVSFYNNEISEKSEIFDDQFSVERPDGSNFTLKIRSTKLEDSAMYFCASSGVIRRNSPLHFGNGTRLTVT.

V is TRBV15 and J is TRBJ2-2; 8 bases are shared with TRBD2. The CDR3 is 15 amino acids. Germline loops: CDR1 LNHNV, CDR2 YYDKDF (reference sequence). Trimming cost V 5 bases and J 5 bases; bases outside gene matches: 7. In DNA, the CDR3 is TGTGCCACCAGCCCCGGGACTAGAGGGACCGGGGAGCTGTTTTTT. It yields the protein CATSPGTRGTGELFF.

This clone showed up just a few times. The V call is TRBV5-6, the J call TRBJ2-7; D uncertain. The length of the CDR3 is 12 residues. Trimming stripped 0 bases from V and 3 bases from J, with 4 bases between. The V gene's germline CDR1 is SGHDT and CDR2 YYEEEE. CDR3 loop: CASSLGHYEQYF. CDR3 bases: TGTGCCAGCAGCTTGGGACACTACGAGCAGTACTTC.

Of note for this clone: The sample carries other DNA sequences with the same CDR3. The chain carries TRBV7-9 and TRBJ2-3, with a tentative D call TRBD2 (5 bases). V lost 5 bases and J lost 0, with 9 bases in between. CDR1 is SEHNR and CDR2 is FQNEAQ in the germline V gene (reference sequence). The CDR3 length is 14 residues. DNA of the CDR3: TGTGCCAGCAGCCCCGGGGTCAGCACAGATACGCAGTATTTT. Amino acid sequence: CASSPGVSTDTQYF. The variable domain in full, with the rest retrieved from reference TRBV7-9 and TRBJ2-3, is DTGVSQNPRHKITKRGQNVTFRCDPISEHNRLYWYRQTLGQGPEFLTYFQNEAQLEKSRLLSDRFSAERPKGSFSTLEIQRTEQGDSAMYLCASSPGVSTDTQYFGPGTRLTVL.

CDR3 loop: CASTRDALAQGYTF. The CDR3 coding sequence is TGTGCCAGCACCCGGGACGCACTAGCGCAAGGCTACACCTTC. The chain has TRBV5-5 and TRBJ1-2, with D possibly TRBD1 on 5 matching bases. This CDR3 contains 14 residues. Germline CDR1 and CDR2: SGHKS and YYEKEE (reference sequence). V was trimmed by 6 bases and J by 8 bases, leaving 20 bases between them.